This is a list of T cell receptor beta chains from one sample in a study of memory CD4+ T cells and cytomegalovirus serostatus. Assay: immunoSEQ multiplex PCR; the TCRdb copy retains only in-frame clones and omits some. The sample includes around 45,000 clones, 76% seen only once; the top ten take 1.5% to 2.5%. The specimen sequenced was memory CD4+ T cells from blood. These receptors came from an adult in good health and CMV-seronegative. Each CDR3 is given with its conserved first and last residue. A D gene is named only where the DNA matches it firmly. Size is stated for part of the rows, as once, few or many counts, or as a class when the clone is expanded.

abundance	j_gene	d_gene	v_gene	CDR3aa	CDR3nt
-	TRBJ1-2	-	TRBV27	CASSLIGARGGYTF	TGTGCCAGCAGTTTAATTGGGGCGCGAGGCGGCTACACCTTC
once	TRBJ1-4	-	TRBV5-1	CASRVGSTNEKLFF	TGCGCCAGCAGAGTCGGGTCAACTAATGAAAAACTGTTTTTT
-	TRBJ1-1	TRBD1	TRBV7-9	CASSPNRGGTEAFF	TGTGCCAGCAGCCCGAACAGGGGAGGCACTGAAGCTTTCTTT
-	TRBJ1-1	-	TRBV6-1	CASSPLDTEAFF	TGTGCCAGCAGTCCACTTGACACTGAAGCTTTCTTT
-	TRBJ1-1	TRBD1	TRBV11-3	CASSLQGGTEAFF	TGTGCCAGCAGCCTACAGGGGGGTACTGAAGCTTTCTTT
-	TRBJ1-2	-	TRBV6-1	CASSEVVGQRDYGYTF	TGTGCCAGCAGTGAAGTAGTGGGGCAAAGGGACTATGGCTACACCTTC
-	TRBJ2-7	-	TRBV5-1	CASSSYQVGYEQYF	TGCGCCAGCAGTTCATATCAAGTGGGCTACGAGCAGTACTTC
-	TRBJ2-7	TRBD1	TRBV6-5	CATRDSTYEQYF	TGTGCCACCCGGGACAGTACCTACGAGCAGTACTTC
-	TRBJ2-7	-	TRBV5-1	CASSLRDNSYEQYF	TGCGCCAGCAGCTTGAGGGACAACTCCTACGAGCAGTACTTC
-	TRBJ1-1	TRBD1	TRBV2	CASSGTGGLGAFF	TGTGCCAGCAGTGGGACAGGGGGCCTCGGGGCTTTCTTT
once	TRBJ2-1	-	TRBV9	CASSVGVGNEQFF	TGTGCCAGCAGCGTAGGGGTGGGGAATGAGCAGTTCTTC
few	TRBJ1-6	TRBD1	TRBV19	CASSTGTGAGSPLHF	TGTGCCAGTAGTACGGGGACAGGGGCTGGTTCACCCCTCCACTTT
-	TRBJ1-3	-	TRBV29-1	CSVVSSGNTIYF	TGCAGCGTTGTGTCCTCTGGAAACACCATATATTTT
-	TRBJ1-2	-	TRBV7-2	CASSISGYYGYTF	TGTGCCAGCAGCATCTCAGGTTACTATGGCTACACCTTC
once	TRBJ1-1	-	TRBV9	CASSPGTGTEAFF	TGTGCCAGCAGCCCCGGGACGGGCACTGAAGCTTTCTTT
-	TRBJ1-1	TRBD1	TRBV5-4	CASSRGTGNTEAFF	TGTGCCAGCAGCCGAGGGACAGGGAACACTGAAGCTTTCTTT
-	TRBJ1-5	-	TRBV10-3	CAISPDRANQPQHF	TGTGCCATCAGTCCGGACAGAGCTAATCAGCCCCAGCATTTT
medium-sized	TRBJ2-1	-	TRBV19	CATSRVDGGNEQFF	TGTGCCACCAGTAGAGTTGATGGAGGGAATGAGCAGTTCTTC
-	TRBJ1-4	-	TRBV5-1	CASTPRWGYEKLFF	TGCGCCAGCACCCCTAGGTGGGGATATGAAAAACTGTTTTTT
-	TRBJ1-6	-	TRBV7-2	CASSPRGGLSNSPLHF	TGTGCCAGCAGCCCAAGGGGGGGGCTCTCAAATTCACCCCTCCACTTT
once	TRBJ2-7	-	TRBV5-5	CASSYEGYEQYF	TGTGCCAGCAGCTATGAGGGCTACGAGCAGTACTTC
-	TRBJ1-1	TRBD1	TRBV11-3	CASRLSGQGGTEAFF	TGTGCCAGCAGGTTATCTGGACAGGGCGGGACTGAAGCTTTCTTT
-	TRBJ1-6	-	TRBV2	CASSVQGISPLHF	TGTGCCAGCAGTGTGCAGGGAATATCACCCCTCCACTTT
-	TRBJ2-2	-	TRBV28	CASSFGGGELFF	TGTGCCAGCAGTTTCGGGGGAGGGGAGCTGTTTTTT
-	TRBJ1-1	-	TRBV27	CASSPKVGTGRTEAFF	TGTGCCAGCAGCCCAAAAGTTGGGACGGGGAGAACTGAAGCTTTCTTT
-	TRBJ2-3	-	TRBV9	CASSERLTGRDGTDTQYF	TGTGCCAGCAGCGAGAGACTGACAGGGAGGGATGGCACAGATACGCAGTATTTT
-	TRBJ2-2	TRBD1	TRBV2	CASSEAGTGGSELFF	TGTGCCAGCAGTGAAGCCGGGACAGGGGGCTCGGAGCTGTTTTTT
once	TRBJ1-5	-	TRBV2	CASSDNGRDQPQHF	TGTGCCAGCAGTGATAATGGCAGGGACCAGCCCCAGCATTTT
-	TRBJ2-7	TRBD1	TRBV25-1	CASTGLGTGNYEQYF	TGTGCCAGCACCGGCTTGGGGACAGGGAACTACGAGCAGTACTTC
once	TRBJ2-5	-	TRBV28	CASSLLGTSIQETQYF	TGTGCCAGCAGTTTACTGGGGACCTCCATCCAAGAGACCCAGTACTTC
once	TRBJ1-2	TRBD1	TRBV27	CASSSGQIYGYTF	TGTGCCAGCAGTTCGGGACAGATCTATGGCTACACCTTC
-	TRBJ2-5	-	TRBV19	CASSILGETQYF	TGTGCCAGTAGTATCCTGGGAGAGACCCAGTACTTC
few	TRBJ2-3	TRBD2	TRBV7-2	CASSLGTSGGATDTQYF	TGTGCCAGCAGCCTCGGGACTAGCGGGGGGGCCACAGATACGCAGTATTTT
-	TRBJ1-1	TRBD1	TRBV29-1	CSVDLLSPGTGEDTEAFF	TGCAGCGTTGACCTCCTATCACCGGGGACAGGCGAGGACACTGAAGCTTTCTTT
once	TRBJ1-2	-	TRBV9	CASSPQGWGNNNYGYTF	TGTGCCAGCAGCCCCCAGGGTTGGGGTAATAATAACTATGGCTACACCTTC
-	TRBJ2-7	-	TRBV9	CASSSDLGPYEQYF	TGTGCCAGCAGCTCCGACTTGGGACCCTACGAGCAGTACTTC
-	TRBJ1-2	-	TRBV19	CASSMWQGGYTF	TGTGCCAGTAGTATGTGGCAGGGAGGCTACACCTTC
medium-sized	TRBJ2-2	-	TRBV2	CASRGDTGYTGELFF	TGTGCCAGCAGGGGGGATACGGGGTACACCGGGGAGCTGTTTTTT
-	TRBJ2-5	TRBD2	TRBV15	CATKRDYQRETQYF	TGTGCCACCAAAAGGGACTACCAGAGAGAGACCCAGTACTTC
-	TRBJ2-3	TRBD1	TRBV2	CASSEFVRGRGHEDTQYF	TGTGCCAGCAGTGAATTCGTTAGGGGCAGGGGGCATGAAGATACGCAGTATTTT
-	TRBJ2-5	TRBD2	TRBV7-9	CASSPSGDVTQYF	TGTGCCAGCAGCCCTAGCGGGGACGTCACCCAGTACTTC
-	TRBJ1-2	TRBD1	TRBV16	CASSPTGAVYGYTF	TGTGCCAGCAGCCCGACAGGGGCGGTTTATGGCTACACCTTC
-	TRBJ2-7	TRBD1	TRBV7-8	CAISDREGTYEQYF	TGTGCCATCTCCGACAGGGAAGGAACCTACGAGCAGTACTTC
-	TRBJ2-3	-	TRBV5-8	CASSLGLRDTQYF	TGTGCCAGCAGCTTAGGGTTGAGAGATACGCAGTATTTT
-	TRBJ2-1	-	TRBV6-1	CASSDYVGDTKDGQFF	TGTGCCAGCAGTGATTATGTCGGGGACACCAAGGACGGGCAGTTCTTC
-	TRBJ2-3	TRBD2	TRBV5-1	CASSLRTSAESTDTQYF	TGCGCCAGCAGCTTGCGGACTAGCGCGGAAAGCACAGATACGCAGTATTTT
-	TRBJ2-7	TRBD1	TRBV2	CASLPSTGGLAGENSYEQYF	TGTGCCAGCCTACCCTCAACAGGGGGCCTGGCGGGGGAGAACTCCTACGAGCAGTACTTC
-	TRBJ1-5	-	TRBV7-2	CASSLYSGYQPQHF	TGTGCCAGCAGCTTATACTCAGGGTATCAGCCCCAGCATTTT
-	TRBJ2-5	-	TRBV5-1	CASSLGTRKETQYF	TGCGCCAGCAGCTTGGGCACGCGGAAAGAGACCCAGTACTTC